The 10 T cell receptor beta chains below all came from one sample that was sequenced in a study of CXCR3-negative and CXCR3-positive naive CD8 T cells. UMI-tagged TRB cDNA libraries were built via 5' RACE. TCRdb reprocessed the 5' RACE reads and stores each CDR3 protein as one record, lacking DNA. The sample includes about 98,000 distinct CDR3 sequences. These receptors lack a known antigen. The study's findings and limits: The study found more hydrophobic TRB CDR3s in CXCR3-positive naive cells than in CXCR3-negative naive cells.

Source material: naive CXCR3+ CD8+ T cells from blood. Subset specified: CD45RO-CCR7+CD27+CD95- naive CD8+ T cells expressing CXCR3 (TNR3+). The receptors shown here come from a human donor in good health. Some clones in this sample may be carry-over from other donors' samples.

This chain connects TRBV2 to TRBJ2-7; absent DNA, TCRdb's TRBD1 call cannot be checked. Germline V gives CDR1 SNHLY, CDR2 FYNNEI. There are 12 residues in the CDR3. CDR3 in amino acids: CASMDSDYEQYF.

The rearrangement links TRBV27 to TRBJ1-5. Looked up from germline, CDR1 is MNHEY and CDR2 is SMNVEV (reference sequence). The CDR3 is made up of 14 amino acids. CDR3 loop: CASSIGDSNQPQHF.

The chain is built from TRBV5-1 and TRBJ2-7; TCRdb names TRBD1, which stays unverified in the absence of DNA. The CDR3 totals 15 residues. In germline, CDR1 is SGHRS, CDR2 YFSETQ. CDR3: CASSLGGARTDEKYF.

V and J are TRBV12-3 or TRBV12-4 and TRBJ2-5; TCRdb reports TRBD2, a call that lacks DNA to check it against. The CDR3 runs 16 residues. CDR3 in amino acids: CASSPLAGALQETQYF.

This sequence joins TRBV12-3 or TRBV12-4 and TRBJ2-5; TCRdb picks TRBD2, but there is no DNA to check that call. The CDR3 has 15 residues. CDR3 residues: CASSGRADPKETQYF.

The gene calls are TRBV18 and TRBJ2-7; as DNA is missing, the TRBD1 call by TCRdb cannot be tested. Germline V CDR1 and CDR2: KGHSH, LQKENI. The CDR3 is 14 residues long. CDR3 protein: CASSDRETAYEQYF.

This chain uses TRBV29-1 with TRBJ1-1; the TCRdb D gene call, TRBD1, has no DNA to confirm it. This CDR3 has 12 amino acids. The germline gives CDR1 SQVTM, CDR2 ANQGSEA. The CDR3 region is CSAPQGDTEAFF.

The chain recombines TRBV5-1 with TRBJ2-1. Germline CDR1 is SGHRS and CDR2 is YFSETQ. This CDR3 contains 15 residues. This chain's CDR3 is CASSLVQGKYNEQFF.

This chain uses TRBV7-6 with TRBJ2-7. This CDR3 has 14 amino acids. The germline gives CDR1 SGHVS, CDR2 FNYEAQ. CDR3 residues: CASSLQDSSYEQYF.

This chain uses TRBV7-2 with TRBJ2-3; TCRdb gives TRBD1 as the D gene, but with no DNA this cannot be confirmed. There are 16 residues in the CDR3. From germline, CDR1 is SGHTA and CDR2 FQGNSA. The CDR3: CASSLDGGGVVDTQYF.